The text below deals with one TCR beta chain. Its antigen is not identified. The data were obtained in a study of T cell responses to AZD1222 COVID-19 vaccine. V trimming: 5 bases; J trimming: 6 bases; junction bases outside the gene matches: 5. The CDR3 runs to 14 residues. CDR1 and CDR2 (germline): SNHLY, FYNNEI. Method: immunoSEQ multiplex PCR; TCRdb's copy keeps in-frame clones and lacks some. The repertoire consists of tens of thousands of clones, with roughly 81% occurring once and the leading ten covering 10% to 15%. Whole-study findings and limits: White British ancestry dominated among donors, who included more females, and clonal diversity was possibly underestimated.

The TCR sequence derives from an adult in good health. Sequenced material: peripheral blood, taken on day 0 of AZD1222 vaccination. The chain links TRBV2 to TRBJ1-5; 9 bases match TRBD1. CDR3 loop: CASSMGQGSQPQHF. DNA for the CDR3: TGTGCCAGCAGTATGGGACAGGGCTCTCAGCCCCAGCATTTT.